The clone carrying this T cell receptor beta chain occurred a few times. Its antigen is unidentified. Trimming removed 0 bases from V and 5 bases from J; junction bases left unmatched: 9. Germline CDR1 is DFQATT and CDR2 is SNEGSKA (reference sequence). The CDR3 runs to 16 residues. TCRbeta library construction was performed incorporating unique molecular identifiers. TCRdb processed the PCR reads anew with MiXCR; each CDR3 protein has one entry. The sample has approximately 500,000 distinct CDR3 sequences, more than 20% seen once. This specimen belongs to a study of T-cell reconstitution after alpha-beta-depleted transplantation in children. General study points: In patients about two months after transplant, alpha-beta T cells reportedly arose from several hundred expanded graft clones. T cells produced anew were the main source of T-cell counts and diversity one year after transplant. From surviving recipient T cells and thymic progenitors came the high day-60 TCRbeta diversity observed in some patients.

This clonotype was obtained from a boy in the first two years of life with Wiskott-Aldrich syndrome, due to receive a stem cell transplant. The sequencing here drew on PBMCs, taken before TCRalphabeta/CD19-depleted stem cell transplant. The chain is built from TRBV20-1 and TRBJ2-5, with 10 bases identical to TRBD2. The CDR3: CSARDQLAGVGETQYF. CDR3 DNA: TGCAGTGCTAGAGATCAGCTAGCGGGAGTGGGGGAGACCCAGTACTTC.